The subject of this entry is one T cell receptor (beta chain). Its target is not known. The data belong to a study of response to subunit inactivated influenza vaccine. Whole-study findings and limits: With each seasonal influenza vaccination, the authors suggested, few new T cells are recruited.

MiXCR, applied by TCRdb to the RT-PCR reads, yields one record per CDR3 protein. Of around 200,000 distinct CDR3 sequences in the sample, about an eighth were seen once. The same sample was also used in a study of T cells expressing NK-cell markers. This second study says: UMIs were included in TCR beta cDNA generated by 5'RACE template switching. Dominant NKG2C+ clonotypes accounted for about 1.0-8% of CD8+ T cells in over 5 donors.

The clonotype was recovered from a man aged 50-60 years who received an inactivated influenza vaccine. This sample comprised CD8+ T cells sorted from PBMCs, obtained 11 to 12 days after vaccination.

The CDR3 bases are TGCAGCGTTGAACTCGGGACAGGGAAGTACTTC. Translated, it gives CSVELGTGKYF. The chain combines TRBV29-1 with TRBJ2-4; 9 nucleotides match TRBD1. The CDR3 covers 11 residues. V lost 2 bases, J lost 14 bases, and 4 bases stayed unmatched. CDR1 and CDR2 (germline): SQVTM, ANQGSEA. Full variable domain (outside the CDR3, taken from reference TRBV29-1 and TRBJ2-4): SAVISQKPSRDICQRGTSLTIQCQVDSQVTMMFWYRQQPGQSLTLIATANQGSEATYESGFVIDKFPISRPNLTFSTLTVSNMSPEDSSIYLCSVELGTGKYFGAGTRLSVL.